This T cell receptor beta chain was observed in a study of blood T cell repertoires in COVID-19 (dated by TCRdb to about 2020). Regarding the complete study: Collaborator samples came from the United States, Italy and Spain and covered acute and convalescent phases of COVID-19. Subjects who had been exposed to COVID-19, were actively infected with it, or had recovered from it provided the deeply sampled blood TCRbeta repertoires that made up the dataset. The prospective study material was composed of cDNA or gDNA derived from T cells, B-cell-depleted T cells, or PBMCs. Samples were obtained from the ongoing ImmuneRACE study (first 160 participants) and from 950 to 1,500 subjects provided by 6 global collaborators. Where available, HLA class I and class II types were obtained from metadata supplied by the sample provider rather than from assay-based typing. Nearly every sample came with metadata listing a de-identified subject ID, COVID-19 status, age in years and sex. A freely available public database, intended as a resource for researchers studying the immune response to SARS-CoV-2, is where the repertoires were released.

Study-level results and caveats: How much clinical and demographic metadata was included differed by source and by participant, and the metadata was provided uncurated.

The CDR3 sequence holds 17 residues, the cysteine and phenylalanine included. CDR3 DNA only is kept here, 51 bases in frame from base 1. Germline trimming: 3 bases from V, 1 base from J; junction bases outside gene matches: 11. As encoded in the germline V gene, CDR1 is SGDLS while CDR2 is YYNGEE. The immunoSEQ Assay, a bias-controlled multiplex PCR, was used to amplify TCRbeta CDR3 regions from genomic DNA. From the authors' description of their analysis: The number of nucleated cells in each sample was estimated by amplification of reference gene primers within the assay. To quantify the absolute abundance of each unique TCRbeta CDR3 rearrangement, sequence reads were collapsed and filtered. Productive Simpson clonality was computed per sample as the square root of Simpson's diversity index over productive rearrangements. TCRdb took over this immuneACCESS table, retaining in-frame rearrangements with V and J assigned. Such tables are incomplete; in checked studies, under half of the missing clones stem from an unresolved V gene, and the remainder is unexplained. V and J calls and clone size come straight from that table; D and trimming were deduced from the DNA. The sample table holds about 150,000 clones, of which approximately 84% were seen once. 3% to 3.5% of the sample goes to the ten largest clones.

Participants in the prospective study were aged about 18 to 90 years, lived in some 24 United States geographic areas, and enrolled through a virtual design. In the prospective study, participants were assigned to cohorts based on the clinical history participants reported in a screening survey and a study questionnaire. In the prospective study, whole blood, serum and a nasopharyngeal or oropharyngeal swab were collected from each participant by mobile phlebotomists. Prospective study participants could optionally give additional blood draws and questionnaires over a roughly two-month period. Before DNA extraction, prospective study blood samples were shipped either frozen or at room temperature. This clone is a singleton in its sample. This receptor's antigen is unknown. No quality values exist for individual bases; no much larger clone is one base distant.

The chain is encoded by TRBV9 joined to TRBJ2-5, with 8 junctional bases fitting TRBD2. The receptor comes from a woman aged 50 to 65 with acute COVID-19. The sample comprised PBMCs or T cells enriched from blood (not recorded which). The CDR3 reads as follows: CASSARAGGGTQETQYF. The nucleotides read TGTGCCAGCAGCGCCCGGGCGGGAGGAGGGACCCAAGAGACCCAGTACTTC. Joined to the reference TRBV9 and TRBJ2-5 proteins, this CDR3 gives the full variable domain: DSGVTQTPKHLITATGQRVTLRCSPRSGDLSVYWYQQSLDQGLQFLIQYYNGEERAKGNILERFSAQQFPDLHSELNLSSLELGDSALYFCASSARAGGGTQETQYFGPGTRLLVL.